A selection of T cell receptor beta chains follows, all from one sample in a study of shared clonotypes between healthy human individuals. The protocol was immunoSEQ multiplex PCR, while the TCRdb copy is restricted to in-frame clones and leaves out a portion. The data show hundreds of thousands of clones, with approximately 96% seen just once and about 0.11% held by the top ten. Sequenced: naive CD8+ T cells sorted from blood. These receptor sequences come from a woman aged 25 to 39 in good health. CDR3s include the opening cysteine and the closing phenylalanine or tryptophan. Each record gives: D gene, J gene, V gene, clone size, CDR3 DNA, CDR3 protein. D genes are given only for firm matches. Size is stated for part of the rows, as once, few or many counts, or as a class when the clone is expanded.

D: NA
J: TRBJ2-5
V: TRBV5-6
size: NA
DNA: TGTGCCAGCAAAGACAACAGGGTGAGGGAGACCCAGTACTTC
CDR3: CASKDNRVRETQYF

D: TRBD1
J: TRBJ2-1
V: TRBV5-1
size: NA
DNA: TGCGCCAGCAGCTTGGCCGGGACAGGGGTATACAATGAGCAGTTCTTC
CDR3: CASSLAGTGVYNEQFF

D: NA
J: TRBJ2-7
V: TRBV14
size: NA
DNA: TGTGCCAGCAGCCAACAGGGTTTGGGCTACGAGCAGTACTTC
CDR3: CASSQQGLGYEQYF

D: TRBD2
J: TRBJ2-7
V: TRBV27
size: NA
DNA: TGTGCCAGCAGGGGGGGGACGGCCTACGAGCAGTACTTC
CDR3: CASRGGTAYEQYF

D: NA
J: TRBJ2-7
V: TRBV19
size: NA
DNA: TGTGCCAGTAGTACGGTGGCAGGGCCCTACGAGCAGTACTTC
CDR3: CASSTVAGPYEQYF

D: NA
J: TRBJ1-5
V: TRBV28
size: once
DNA: TGTGCCAGCAGTTCCTACAGTCAGCCCCAGCATTTT
CDR3: CASSSYSQPQHF

D: TRBD2
J: TRBJ2-1
V: TRBV25-1
size: NA
DNA: TGTGCCAGCAGTGGGTTAGTAGCGGGAAATGAGCAGTTCTTC
CDR3: CASSGLVAGNEQFF

D: TRBD2
J: TRBJ2-7
V: TRBV15
size: NA
DNA: TGTGCCACCGGCGGGGACTATTCCTACGAGCAGTACTTC
CDR3: CATGGDYSYEQYF

D: TRBD2
J: TRBJ2-3
V: TRBV5-6
size: NA
DNA: TGTGCCAGCAGCATAATGACTAGCGGGGTCGCAGATACGCAGTATTTT
CDR3: CASSIMTSGVADTQYF

D: NA
J: TRBJ2-7
V: TRBV7-9
size: NA
DNA: TGTGCCAGCAGCTTCTCAGGGTCGCACGAGCAGTACTTC
CDR3: CASSFSGSHEQYF

D: NA
J: TRBJ2-2
V: TRBV7-9
size: NA
DNA: TGTGCCAGCAGCTGGCAGAGGTCTTGGCGGGAAACTACCGGGGAGCTGTTTTTT
CDR3: CASSWQRSWRETTGELFF

D: NA
J: TRBJ2-3
V: TRBV7-8
size: NA
DNA: TGTGCCAGCAGCCTCCCGGTGGGGGTAGATACGCAGTATTTT
CDR3: CASSLPVGVDTQYF

D: NA
J: TRBJ1-1
V: TRBV29-1
size: few
DNA: TGCAGCGTCGTCGGGCGCACTGAAGCTTTCTTT
CDR3: CSVVGRTEAFF

D: NA
J: TRBJ2-7
V: TRBV2
size: few
DNA: TGTGCCAGCAAATTTGTCAACGAGCAGTACTTC
CDR3: CASKFVNEQYF

D: TRBD1
J: TRBJ2-7
V: TRBV28
size: NA
DNA: TGTGCCAGCAGTTCTCGAAACGTACAGGGGGCGGTTCTTGACGAGCAGTACTTC
CDR3: CASSSRNVQGAVLDEQYF

D: NA
J: TRBJ2-7
V: TRBV28
size: NA
DNA: TGTGCCAGCAGCCAACCCACTCATCTTCTGGGACACGATAACGAGCAGTACTTC
CDR3: CASSQPTHLLGHDNEQYF

D: TRBD2
J: TRBJ2-1
V: TRBV19
size: NA
DNA: TGTGCCAGTAGTACGTTACTAGCGGGAGCGGCACATGAGCAGTTCTTC
CDR3: CASSTLLAGAAHEQFF

D: NA
J: TRBJ1-1
V: TRBV6-6
size: NA
DNA: TGTGCCAGCAGTTACGTGGACACCACTGAAGCTTTCTTT
CDR3: CASSYVDTTEAFF

D: NA
J: TRBJ1-3
V: TRBV6-1
size: NA
DNA: TGTGCCAGCAGTGCGCACAGAGGGGGGACCAGCTCTGGAAACACCATATATTTT
CDR3: CASSAHRGGTSSGNTIYF

D: TRBD2
J: TRBJ2-1
V: TRBV4-1
size: NA
DNA: TGCGCCAGCAGCCAAGGGGAGGGTCAGAATGAGCAGTTCTTC
CDR3: CASSQGEGQNEQFF

D: TRBD1
J: TRBJ1-1
V: TRBV7-9
size: NA
DNA: TGTGCCAGCAGCTTGGACAGGGGCGGTATGAACACTGAAGCTTTCTTT
CDR3: CASSLDRGGMNTEAFF

D: TRBD1
J: TRBJ1-5
V: TRBV27
size: NA
DNA: TGTGCCAGCAGTTACAGGACAGGGGATCAGCCCCAGCATTTT
CDR3: CASSYRTGDQPQHF

D: NA
J: TRBJ2-5
V: TRBV18
size: NA
DNA: TGTGCCAGCTCACTGGGAGAGACCCAGTACTTC
CDR3: CASSLGETQYF

D: TRBD2
J: TRBJ2-1
V: TRBV13
size: NA
DNA: TGTGCCAGCAGCCCACTCGGGACTAGTGGGCATGAGCAGTTCTTC
CDR3: CASSPLGTSGHEQFF

D: TRBD1
J: TRBJ1-1
V: TRBV9
size: NA
DNA: TGTGCCAGCAGCTTCGGACAGGCGAACACTGAAGCTTTCTTT
CDR3: CASSFGQANTEAFF

D: TRBD1
J: TRBJ1-1
V: TRBV5-1
size: NA
DNA: TGCGCCAGCAGCTCCGGGACAGGGGGCGCAGATATGCATGGCACTGAAGCTTTCTTT
CDR3: CASSSGTGGADMHGTEAFF

D: TRBD2
J: TRBJ2-1
V: TRBV5-1
size: once
DNA: TGCGCCAGCAGCTGGCCGGGACTAGCGGGAGTCGATGAGCAGTTCTTC
CDR3: CASSWPGLAGVDEQFF

D: NA
J: TRBJ2-7
V: TRBV28
size: NA
DNA: TGTGCCAGCAGCCTACTAGGATCCTACGAGCAGTACTTC
CDR3: CASSLLGSYEQYF

D: TRBD1
J: TRBJ2-5
V: TRBV28
size: NA
DNA: TGTGCCAGCAGTTTAGATACAGGGGCGTATGCAGAGACCCAGTACTTC
CDR3: CASSLDTGAYAETQYF

D: NA
J: TRBJ2-2
V: TRBV29-1
size: NA
DNA: TGCAGCGTTTTACAGGGCCACACCGGGGAGCTGTTTTTT
CDR3: CSVLQGHTGELFF

D: NA
J: TRBJ1-5
V: TRBV28
size: NA
DNA: TGTGCCAGCAGTTTGGTGGGAAGGGATCCTAATCAGCCCCAGCATTTT
CDR3: CASSLVGRDPNQPQHF

D: NA
J: TRBJ2-7
V: TRBV28
size: NA
DNA: TGTGCCAGCAGTCCCTTGGGACAAGAATACGAGCAGTACTTC
CDR3: CASSPLGQEYEQYF

D: NA
J: TRBJ2-1
V: TRBV5-1
size: once
DNA: TGCGCCAGCAGCTTGACGAGATCCTACAATGAGCAGTTCTTC
CDR3: CASSLTRSYNEQFF

D: TRBD1
J: TRBJ2-7
V: TRBV4-1
size: NA
DNA: TGCGCCAGCAGCTTTGGACAGGGAGGCTTCGAGCAGTACTTC
CDR3: CASSFGQGGFEQYF

D: TRBD1
J: TRBJ1-5
V: TRBV19
size: NA
DNA: TGTGCCAGTAGCGTGGACAGGGGGGGACCGAATCAGCCCCAGCATTTT
CDR3: CASSVDRGGPNQPQHF

D: NA
J: TRBJ2-6
V: TRBV28
size: NA
DNA: TGTGCCAGCAGTTGGCGGGGGGCCAACGTCCTGACTTTC
CDR3: CASSWRGANVLTF

D: NA
J: TRBJ2-1
V: TRBV27
size: NA
DNA: TGTGCCAGCAATGTAGGCGATGAGCAGTTCTTC
CDR3: CASNVGDEQFF

D: NA
J: TRBJ2-7
V: TRBV5-1
size: once
DNA: TGCGCCAGCAAAGTTCCCGGGATAGATTACGAGCAGTACTTC
CDR3: CASKVPGIDYEQYF

D: NA
J: TRBJ2-7
V: TRBV7-9
size: once
DNA: TGTGCCAGCAGCTCCCCCGGTACGGGGTCGGGCTACGAGCAGTACTTC
CDR3: CASSSPGTGSGYEQYF

D: TRBD1
J: TRBJ1-2
V: TRBV4-2
size: NA
DNA: TGTGCCAGCAGCCAAGAAGAGGGACAGGGAATAGGAGGCTACACCTTC
CDR3: CASSQEEGQGIGGYTF

D: NA
J: TRBJ2-2
V: TRBV27
size: NA
DNA: TGTGCCAGCAGTTTAGTCCCTCCCCCCGGGGAGCTGTTTTTT
CDR3: CASSLVPPPGELFF

D: NA
J: TRBJ1-5
V: TRBV15
size: once
DNA: TGTGCCACCAGCAGAGATCGGGGGGTTCAGCCCCAGCATTTT
CDR3: CATSRDRGVQPQHF

D: NA
J: TRBJ1-2
V: TRBV27
size: NA
DNA: TGTGCCAGCAGTTCAGTTTTGGGGGGCGAGGAGGGTAACTATGGCTACACCTTC
CDR3: CASSSVLGGEEGNYGYTF

D: NA
J: TRBJ2-1
V: TRBV5-1
size: NA
DNA: TGCGCCAGCAGCCCGATCTACAATGAGCAGTTCTTC
CDR3: CASSPIYNEQFF

D: TRBD2
J: TRBJ2-2
V: TRBV27
size: NA
DNA: TGTGCCAGCAGTTGGGGGGCGGGAGGTTACACCGGGGAGCTGTTTTTT
CDR3: CASSWGAGGYTGELFF

D: TRBD2
J: TRBJ2-1
V: TRBV27
size: NA
DNA: TGTGCCAGCAGTTTATCGATAATGGGACTAGAATTTGGTTGGCAGTTCTTC
CDR3: CASSLSIMGLEFGWQFF

D: NA
J: TRBJ2-1
V: TRBV27
size: NA
DNA: TGTGCCAGCAGTCCCTGGACCACCCCGTACAATGAGCAGTTCTTC
CDR3: CASSPWTTPYNEQFF

D: NA
J: TRBJ2-1
V: TRBV2
size: NA
DNA: TGTGCCAGCACGGACGGCACTACCTACAATGAGCAGTTCTTC
CDR3: CASTDGTTYNEQFF

D: TRBD1
J: TRBJ1-3
V: TRBV6-6
size: NA
DNA: TGTGCCAGCAGTACGGACAGGTACTCTGGAAACACCATATATTTT
CDR3: CASSTDRYSGNTIYF

D: TRBD2
J: TRBJ2-1
V: TRBV6-5
size: NA
DNA: TGTGCCAGCAGTACTAGCGGACGCTACAATGAGCAGTTCTTC
CDR3: CASSTSGRYNEQFF

D: NA
J: TRBJ1-2
V: TRBV6-1
size: once
DNA: TGTGCCAGCAGGTCCGGGACGGATCCCCTCTATGGCTACACCTTC
CDR3: CASRSGTDPLYGYTF

D: NA
J: TRBJ1-1
V: TRBV10-3
size: NA
DNA: TGTGCCATCAGTGAGTCTTACCGGGACAAGAACACTGAAGCTTTCTTT
CDR3: CAISESYRDKNTEAFF

D: TRBD1
J: TRBJ2-7
V: TRBV5-1
size: NA
DNA: TGCGCCAGCAGCTTGGCCCAGACAGGGGGTGGCTACGAGCAGTACTTC
CDR3: CASSLAQTGGGYEQYF

D: TRBD1
J: TRBJ2-4
V: TRBV15
size: NA
DNA: TGTGCCACCAGCAGGGGGGAGCCGGGACAGAGAATGTTGGAAGGCATTCAGTACTTC
CDR3: CATSRGEPGQRMLEGIQYF

D: NA
J: TRBJ2-7
V: TRBV28
size: NA
DNA: TGTGCCAGCAGTACCTATCATACAGCCACCTGGAACGAGCAGTACTTC
CDR3: CASSTYHTATWNEQYF

D: TRBD1
J: TRBJ2-5
V: TRBV5-6
size: NA
DNA: TGTGCCAGCAGCGATAGGACAGGGCCTGGGGAGACCCAGTACTTC
CDR3: CASSDRTGPGETQYF